Shown below are 17 T cell receptor beta chains from a single sample sequenced in a study of cytomegalovirus exposure and HLA in healthy donors (TCRdb year 2017). Library creation used the immunoSEQ multiplex PCR assay. For the multiplex PCR, a mixture combining 60 forward primers for TCR Vbeta segments and 13 reverse primers for TCR Jbeta segments was used. This immuneACCESS table, as held by TCRdb, lists in-frame sequences with V and J called but not all clones. Of the missing ones, under half trace to an unresolved V gene in checked studies; the others have no known cause. Across this sample there are approximately 190,000 clones, with about four fifths seen only once. The ten top clones hold 13% to 15% of the sample. Sequenced sample: PBMCs. The origin of the receptors is a young woman in good health and CMV-seropositive.

The V gene is TRBV4-1, the J gene TRBJ2-7; D ambiguous. Germline V CDR1 and CDR2: MGHRA, YSYEKL. V dropped 1 base and J dropped 0 bases, with 7 bases sitting between them. This CDR3 region has 14 residues. The CDR3 region has the DNA TGCGCCAGCAGCCAAGCGACAAACTCCTACGAGCAGTACTTC. Translating gives CASSQATNSYEQYF.

The rearrangement uses TRBV5-1 and TRBJ2-1, with D possibly matching TRBD2 (5 bases). Trimming left V 4 bases short and J 8 bases short, with 13 bases between. CDR3 size: 13 residues. Germline CDR1 reads SGHRS; CDR2 reads YFSETQ. CDR3: CASSGEPGDEQFF. CDR3 sequence (DNA): TGCGCCAGCAGCGGGGAGCCCGGCGATGAGCAGTTCTTC.

V gene TRBV7-8 combines with J gene TRBJ1-5, with D maybe TRBD1 (6 bases). V lost 5 bases and J 9 bases, leaving 17 bases between the germline ends. Germline values: CDR1 SGHVS, CDR2 FQNEAQ. This CDR3 is built from 14 residues. This CDR3 reads CASSDRPLGGPQHF. The CDR3 DNA follows: TGTGCCAGCAGCGATCGACCCCTAGGGGGGCCCCAGCATTTT.

The gene calls are TRBV6-5 and TRBJ2-4; D remains unclear. The CDR3 totals 11 residues. The V gene lost 8 bases and the J gene lost 5 bases, with 7 bases spanning the gap. The germline V gene has CDR1 MNHEY and CDR2 SVGAGI. The CDR3 DNA follows: TGTGCCAGCCGAAGAGAAAACATTCAGTACTTC. Amino acids: CASRRENIQYF.

This clone was picked up a small number of times. The chain joins TRBV27 to TRBJ1-6; possibly TRBD1 for D (5 bases). V shed 0 bases and J shed 14 bases, with 8 bases lying between them. CDR1 MNHEY and CDR2 SMNVEV come from the germline V gene (reference sequence). The CDR3 has 12 amino acids. The CDR3 region is CASSLSGGTLHF. DNA for the CDR3: TGTGCCAGCAGTTTATCCGGGGGAACCCTCCACTTT.

Concerning this clone itself: Different DNA sequences within this sample yield the same CDR3. This rearrangement joins TRBV2 to TRBJ2-7; 10 nucleotides line up with TRBD1. The CDR3 extends over 13 amino acids. Trimming took 6 bases from V and 4 from J; bases not matched to a gene: 3. Germline CDR1 reads SNHLY; CDR2 reads FYNNEI. CDR3: CASRRDRGYEQYF. The DNA of the CDR3 is TGTGCCAGCAGGAGGGACAGGGGTTACGAGCAGTACTTC.

In its sample, this clone was seen a few times. J is TRBJ1-6 and V is TRBV7-3; maybe TRBD1 (5 bases). Trimming cost V 5 bases and J 7 bases, with 9 bases left between them. Per the germline V gene, CDR1 is SGHTA and CDR2 is FQGTGA. CDR3 length equals 13 residues. CDR3 residues: CASSAHRNSPLHF. The CDR3 DNA reads as TGTGCCAGCAGCGCCCACAGGAATTCACCCCTCCACTTT. Combining the CDR3 with reference TRBV7-3 and TRBJ1-6 gives the whole variable domain GAGVSQTPSNKVTEKGKYVELRCDPISGHTALYWYRQSLGQGPEFLIYFQGTGAADDSGLPNDRFFAVRPEGSVSTLKIQRTERGDSAVYLCASSAHRNSPLHFGNGTRLTVT.

The chain joins TRBV19 to TRBJ2-4; the D gene is possibly TRBD1 (5 bases). The V gene lost 3 bases and the J gene lost 0 bases, with 9 bases spanning the gap. From germline, CDR1 is LNHDA and CDR2 SQIVND (reference sequence). This CDR3 comprises 15 residues. DNA for the CDR3: TGTGCCAGTAGTATCCTCAGGGAAGCCAAAAACATTCAGTACTTC. Protein sequence: CASSILREAKNIQYF.

The chain combines TRBV13 with TRBJ1-6, with 7 nucleotides matching TRBD1. The CDR3 is 12 amino acids. Losses at the gene ends were 8 bases for V and 7 bases for J; bases not matched to a gene: 2. Looked up from germline, CDR1 is PRHDT and CDR2 is FYEKMQ (reference sequence). The CDR3 reads CASRTGNSPLHF. DNA for the CDR3: TGTGCCAGCCGGACAGGCAATTCACCCCTCCACTTT.

This clone came up a few times. The V call is TRBV18, the J call TRBJ2-5; the match to TRBD2 covers 8 bases. The germline V gene encodes CDR1 KGHSH and CDR2 LQKENI. The V and J ends lost 4 bases and 2 bases, in that order; junction bases with no gene match: 3. The CDR3 is made up of 14 amino acids. The CDR3 reads CASSLGLEQETQYF. The CDR3 region has the DNA TGTGCCAGCTCACTGGGACTAGAACAAGAGACCCAGTACTTC.

The chain has TRBV7-3 and TRBJ1-1; D is possibly TRBD1 (5 bases). V was pared by 5 bases and J by 0 bases, with 10 bases between. This CDR3 comprises 14 residues. Germline-derived CDR1 and CDR2 are SGHTA and FQGTGA. CDR3 bases: TGTGCCAGCAGCCCGACGGGGGTGAACACTGAAGCTTTCTTT. It codes for CASSPTGVNTEAFF.

The chain carries TRBV5-1 and TRBJ2-1; D unresolved. The CDR3 is 12 residues long. V lost 0 bases and J 8 bases, leaving 6 bases between the germline ends. From germline, CDR1 is SGHRS and CDR2 YFSETQ. The CDR3 DNA reads as TGCGCCAGCAGCTTGGAAGGAGATGAGCAGTTCTTC. Translating gives CASSLEGDEQFF.

In nucleotides, the CDR3 is TGTGCCAGCAGCCAGGGACTAGCCCCAGAGACCCAGTACTTC. This codes for CASSQGLAPETQYF. The rearrangement uses TRBV4-2 and TRBJ2-5, with 9 nucleotides matching TRBD2. Germline trimming cut 3 bases from V and 4 bases from J; bases unmatched to any gene: 3. Germline-derived CDR1 and CDR2 are LGHNA and YNFKEQ. The CDR3 has 14 residues.

V is TRBV2 and J is TRBJ2-4; the match to TRBD2 covers 12 bases. The CDR3 extends over 14 amino acids. Trimming cost V 5 bases and J 6 bases; bases outside gene matches: 2. Germline CDR1 SNHLY, CDR2 FYNNEI. CDR3 in DNA: TGTGCCAGCAGTCGGGGACTAGCGGGAAACATTCAGTACTTC. Its translation is CASSRGLAGNIQYF.

The chain has TRBV4-2 and TRBJ1-1; D is uncertain. Germline values: CDR1 LGHNA, CDR2 YNFKEQ. The CDR3 has 16 amino acids. The ends were cut back, 1 base at V and 2 bases at J, with 14 bases in the middle. The CDR3 DNA reads TGTGCCAGCAGCCAAGGCGAGGCGGGCCGAAACACTGAAGCTTTCTTT. It translates to CASSQGEAGRNTEAFF.

This rearrangement joins TRBV11-2 to TRBJ2-5; 12 nucleotides line up with TRBD1. Per germline, CDR1 SGHAT and CDR2 FQNNGV. This CDR3 contains 15 residues. J lost 4 bases, V lost 5 bases, and 5 bases had no gene match. The CDR3 region is CASSRDRGLVETQYF. CDR3 nucleotide sequence: TGTGCCAGCAGCCGGGACAGGGGGCTAGTAGAGACCCAGTACTTC.

This clone was counted at least ten times. This chain uses TRBV6-6 with TRBJ2-3, with 10 bases fitting TRBD1. CDR1 is MNHNY and CDR2 is SVGAGI in the germline V gene (reference sequence). This CDR3 has 15 residues. V was pared by 9 bases and J by 5 bases, with 11 bases of the junction left unmatched. The CDR3 protein is CASFSGTGEVDTQYF. CDR3 nucleotide sequence: TGTGCCAGTTTCTCCGGGACAGGGGAGGTAGATACGCAGTATTTT.